These 24 T cell receptor beta chains came from one sample sequenced in a study of T cell responses to AZD1222 COVID-19 vaccine. The data were produced by immunoSEQ multiplex PCR, yet TCRdb's version contains in-frame clones alone and is incomplete. The profile shows approximately 110,000 clones, under 90% of them singletons. The material sequenced was peripheral blood, taken on day 0 of AZD1222 vaccination. Source of these receptors: an adult in good health.

V is TRBV6-5 and J is TRBJ2-3; unclear D gene. In germline, CDR1 is MNHEY, CDR2 SVGAGI. The CDR3 covers 13 residues. With 5 bases removed from V and 1 base from J, the gap between germline ends came to 7 bases. In nucleotides, the CDR3 is TGTGCCAGCAGTCCTATCGGCACAGATACGCAGTATTTT. This codes for CASSPIGTDTQYF.

The rearrangement joins TRBV6-5 to TRBJ2-5, with unresolved D. CDR1 MNHEY and CDR2 SVGAGI come from the germline V gene. There are 13 residues in the CDR3. V was trimmed by 6 bases and J by 2 bases, leaving 10 bases between them. Written as DNA, the CDR3 is TGTGCCAGCAGCCGGGTGCGACAAGAGACCCAGTACTTC. Translation: CASSRVRQETQYF.

The chain joins TRBV5-8 to TRBJ2-3; D remains ambiguous. Trimming left V 2 bases short and J 6 bases short, with 4 bases between. The V gene's germline CDR1 is SGHTS and CDR2 YDEGEE. The CDR3 sequence is 11 residues long. CDR3 protein: CASSLGDTQYF. CDR3 nucleotide sequence: TGTGCCAGCAGCTTAGGGGATACGCAGTATTTT. Full variable domain (rest looked up from reference TRBV5-8 and TRBJ2-3): EAGVTQSPTHLIKTRGQQATLRCSPISGHTSVYWYQQALGLGLQFLLWYDEGEERNRGNFPPRFSGRQFPNYSSELNVNALELEDSALYLCASSLGDTQYFGPGTRLTVL.

This clone showed up many times. The rearrangement links TRBV2 to TRBJ1-4; D not resolved. CDR3 size: 11 residues. The germline V and J ends were trimmed by 6 bases and 9 bases, with 8 bases remaining between them. Looked up from germline, CDR1 is SNHLY and CDR2 is FYNNEI. The CDR3 sequence is CASSPFQKLFF. CDR3 coding DNA: TGTGCCAGCAGCCCCTTCCAAAAACTGTTTTTT.

V is TRBV19 and J is TRBJ2-3; D is possibly TRBD1 (6 bases). The CDR3 totals 14 residues. CDR1 is LNHDA and CDR2 is SQIVND in the germline V gene (reference sequence). V was cut by 9 bases and J by 1 base, with 14 bases left in between. CDR3 coding DNA: TGTGCCAGCCAAACAGGGATGGGCACAGATACGCAGTATTTT. Translated: CASQTGMGTDTQYF.

The V and J genes are TRBV19 and TRBJ1-5, with TRBD1 matching 7 bases. The CDR3 runs 14 residues. Per germline, CDR1 LNHDA and CDR2 SQIVND (reference sequence). J lost 6 bases, V lost 4 bases, and 6 bases had no gene match. The CDR3: CASSTTGSGQPQHF. DNA for the CDR3: TGTGCCAGTAGTACGACAGGGTCAGGTCAGCCCCAGCATTTT.

The J gene is TRBJ2-2, the V gene TRBV7-8; D remains ambiguous. The CDR3 totals 14 residues. Germline V gene data show CDR1 as SGHVS and CDR2 as FQNEAQ. V was pared by 1 base and J by 6 bases, with 9 bases between. The CDR3 loop is CASSLVSGSGELFF. The CDR3, as DNA: TGTGCCAGCAGCTTAGTTTCCGGCTCCGGGGAGCTGTTTTTT.

This chain connects TRBV6-5 to TRBJ2-7; D gene uncertain. CDR1 and CDR2 from the germline V gene are MNHEY and SVGAGI. The CDR3 runs 16 residues. The V end lost 0 bases, the J end lost 3 bases, and 15 bases lay between the germline ends. The CDR3 nucleotides read TGTGCCAGCAGTTACTCGAGTAGAGACGAAAACTACGAGCAGTACTTC. Its protein product is CASSYSSRDENYEQYF.

This chain uses TRBV4-2 with TRBJ1-1; a weak D match, TRBD1 (5 bases). The CDR3 has 13 amino acids. In germline, CDR1 is LGHNA, CDR2 YNFKEQ. V was clipped by 3 bases and J by 1 base, with 6 bases between them. The CDR3 protein is CASSHQGNTEAFF. Written as DNA, the CDR3 is TGTGCCAGCAGCCATCAGGGGAACACTGAAGCTTTCTTT.

The chain couples TRBV28 to TRBJ1-1, with D tentatively TRBD1 (6 bases). V dropped 4 bases and J dropped 4 bases, with 10 bases sitting between them. The CDR3 runs 13 residues. CDR1 and CDR2 (germline): MDHEN, SYDVKM. CDR3 nucleotide sequence: TGTGCCAGCAGTTGGCAGGGGATCACTGAAGCTTTCTTT. It is translated as CASSWQGITEAFF.

The chain links TRBV5-1 to TRBJ2-7; D is perhaps TRBD1 (6 bases). CDR3 length: 12 amino acids. Germline V lookup: CDR1 SGHRS, CDR2 YFSETQ. Trimming removed 2 bases from V and 6 bases from J, with 9 bases in between. The CDR3 loop reads CASSFPGAEQYF. DNA for the CDR3: TGCGCCAGCAGCTTCCCAGGGGCCGAGCAGTACTTC. Using reference TRBV5-1 and TRBJ2-7 for the parts outside the CDR3, the full variable domain is KAGVTQTPRYLIKTRGQQVTLSCSPISGHRSVSWYQQTPGQGLQFLFEYFSETQRNKGNFPGRFSGRQFSNSRSEMNVSTLELGDSALYLCASSFPGAEQYFGPGTRLTVT.

The rearrangement uses TRBV30 and TRBJ2-2, with 10 bases matching TRBD1. The CDR3 is 14 residues long. V lost 6 bases to trimming and J lost 5 bases; unmatched junction nucleotides: 6. Germline values: CDR1 GTSNPN, CDR2 SVGIG (reference sequence). The CDR3 DNA follows: TGTGCCTGTTCGGGGGACAGGGGTACCGGGGAGCTGTTTTTT. Encoded protein: CACSGDRGTGELFF.

This clone was recorded once. The chain is built from TRBV27 and TRBJ2-1, with D unresolved. The CDR3 totals 12 residues. Germline V lookup: CDR1 MNHEY, CDR2 SMNVEV (reference sequence). Deletions cut 2 bases from V and 6 bases from J, with 5 bases between. Written as DNA, the CDR3 is TGTGCCAGCAGTTTAGGCCCCAATGAGCAGTTCTTC. This sequence encodes CASSLGPNEQFF.

The CDR3 region is CASSTVTGLPYNEQFF. The CDR3 DNA reads TGTGCCAGCAGCACCGTCACGGGGTTGCCCTACAATGAGCAGTTCTTC. J is TRBJ2-1 and V is TRBV4-2, with D possibly TRBD2 on 5 matching bases. The CDR3 covers 16 residues. Trimming stripped 5 bases from V and 2 bases from J, with 16 bases between. Germline CDR1 is LGHNA and CDR2 is YNFKEQ.

The chain carries TRBV24-1 and TRBJ2-7; D ambiguous. Trimming pared 3 bases from V and 5 bases from J, leaving 10 bases between. CDR3 length: 13 amino acids. Germline lookup yields CDR1 KGHDR and CDR2 SFDVKD. The CDR3 nucleotides are TGTGCCACCAGTGATGGCCCCCGGGACGAGCAGTACTTC. Residues: CATSDGPRDEQYF.

V is TRBV28 and J is TRBJ1-4; tentative D call: TRBD1 (6 bases). V was shortened by 8 bases and J by 2 bases, with 18 bases between the two germline ends. This CDR3 has 16 residues. Germline CDR1 and CDR2: MDHEN and SYDVKM. The CDR3 DNA sequence: TGTGCCAGCGGGTCCATGACAGGAGCTACTAATGAAAAACTGTTTTTT. This sequence encodes CASGSMTGATNEKLFF.

This clone has only one observation. The chain carries TRBV5-1 and TRBJ2-1; a possible D gene is TRBD2 (6 bases). The germline CDR1 and CDR2 sequences are SGHRS and YFSETQ. Trimming left V 4 bases short and J 4 bases short, with 12 bases between. The CDR3 loop spans 14 amino acids. DNA for the CDR3: TGCGCCAGCAGCCCCCCGGGAGCGTACAATGAGCAGTTCTTC. Translating gives CASSPPGAYNEQFF. Full variable domain (remainder filled in from reference TRBV5-1 and TRBJ2-1): KAGVTQTPRYLIKTRGQQVTLSCSPISGHRSVSWYQQTPGQGLQFLFEYFSETQRNKGNFPGRFSGRQFSNSRSEMNVSTLELGDSALYLCASSPPGAYNEQFFGPGTRLTVL.

This chain links TRBV18 with TRBJ2-7; 9 bases match TRBD1. Germline assignment: CDR1 KGHSH and CDR2 LQKENI. CDR3 length: 15 amino acids. V trimming: 5 bases; J trimming: 3 bases; junction bases outside the gene matches: 8. The CDR3 loop is CASSAPGQGFYEQYF. The CDR3 coding sequence is TGTGCCAGCTCAGCGCCGGGACAGGGTTTCTACGAGCAGTACTTC.

This rearrangement joins TRBV11-2 to TRBJ1-2; tentative D call: TRBD1 (5 bases). CDR1 is SGHAT, CDR2 FQNNGV, per germline. This CDR3 spans 15 amino acids. V was trimmed by 2 bases and J by 2 bases, leaving 12 bases between them. CDR3 in amino acids: CASSLQAGQNYGYTF. Here the CDR3 DNA reads TGTGCCAGCAGCTTACAGGCGGGGCAAAACTATGGCTACACCTTC.

The rearrangement uses TRBV7-9 and TRBJ2-1; TRBD2 is a possible D gene (5 bases). V lost 0 bases to trimming and J lost 14 bases, with 11 bases between them. The CDR3 has 12 residues. The germline V gene encodes CDR1 SEHNR and CDR2 FQNEAQ (reference sequence). This chain's CDR3 is CASSLALVGEFF. CDR3 nucleotides: TGTGCCAGCAGCTTAGCGCTGGTCGGGGAGTTCTTC.

This sequence joins TRBV27 and TRBJ2-5; 10 bases match TRBD1. Germline V gives CDR1 MNHEY, CDR2 SMNVEV (reference sequence). This CDR3 contains 19 residues. V dropped 3 bases and J dropped 4; count of bases not matched to a gene: 17. CDR3 amino acids: CASSFFPISGTGVRETQYF. The CDR3 coding sequence is TGTGCCAGCAGTTTCTTTCCCATATCCGGGACAGGGGTCCGAGAGACCCAGTACTTC.

This chain links TRBV5-8 with TRBJ1-3, with D uncertain. The CDR3 consists of 15 residues. V lost 2 bases, J lost 0 bases, and 9 bases lay in between. The germline CDR1 and CDR2 sequences are SGHTS and YDEGEE. The DNA for the CDR3 is TGTGCCAGCAGCTTTCAGATCCTCTCTGGAAACACCATATATTTT. Translating gives CASSFQILSGNTIYF.

The table lists this clone with a count of one. V and J are TRBV29-1 and TRBJ2-7; 7 nucleotides align to TRBD1. CDR3 length equals 15 residues. Losses at the gene ends were 0 bases for V and 1 base for J; bases not matched to a gene: 6. CDR1 and CDR2 from the germline V gene are SQVTM and ANQGSEA. CDR3 in amino acids: CSVEDEDRPSYEQYF. Written as DNA, the CDR3 is TGCAGCGTTGAAGACGAGGACAGGCCGTCCTACGAGCAGTACTTC.

The CDR3 loop is CASSPGGGGSNQPQHF. The CDR3 DNA sequence: TGTGCCAGCAGCCCTGGGGGGGGCGGGAGCAATCAGCCCCAGCATTTT. The chain recombines TRBV28 with TRBJ1-5, with D maybe TRBD1 (6 bases). The CDR3 is 16 residues long. Between the trimmed V and J ends, which lost 6 bases and 1 base, there was a span of 16 bases. Germline V gene lookup returns CDR1 MDHEN and CDR2 SYDVKM. Combining the CDR3 with reference TRBV28 and TRBJ1-5 gives the whole variable domain DVKVTQSSRYLVKRTGEKVFLECVQDMDHENMFWYRQDPGLGLRLIYFSYDVKMKEKGDIPEGYSVSREKKERFSLILESASTNQTSMYLCASSPGGGGSNQPQHFGDGTRLSIL.